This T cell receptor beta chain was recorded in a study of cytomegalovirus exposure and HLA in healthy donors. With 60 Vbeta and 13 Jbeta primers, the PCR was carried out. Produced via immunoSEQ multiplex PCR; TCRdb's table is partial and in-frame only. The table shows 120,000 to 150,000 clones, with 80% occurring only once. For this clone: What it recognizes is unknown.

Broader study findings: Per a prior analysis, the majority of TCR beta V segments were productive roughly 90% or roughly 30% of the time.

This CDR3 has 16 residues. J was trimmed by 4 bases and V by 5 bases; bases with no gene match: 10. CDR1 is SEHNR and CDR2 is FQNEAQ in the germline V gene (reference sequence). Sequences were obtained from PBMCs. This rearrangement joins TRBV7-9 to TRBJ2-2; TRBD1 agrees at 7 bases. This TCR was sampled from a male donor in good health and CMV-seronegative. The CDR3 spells CASSPGQVVGTGELFF. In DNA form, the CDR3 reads TGTGCCAGCAGCCCCGGACAGGTTGTAGGCACCGGGGAGCTGTTTTTT.